This TCR beta chain was identified in a study of vaccination and CD4 T cells after COVID-19. In the study overall: Post-vaccine sampling followed dose two by a median roughly 65 days (range 14 to 241).

Stated time point: late sampling 161 to 241 days after vaccination in three convalescent patients. Treatment described: approximately 9-day PBMC culture with coronavirus spike peptide pools or control peptides (ViraFEST assay). Researchers used the Oncomine TCR Beta short-read assay to sequence DNA from cultured CD4+ T cells. From CD4+ T cells that had been cultured, genomic DNA was extracted. Via MiXCR, TCRdb re-called the PCR reads, giving one row per CDR3 protein. The sample has tens of thousands of distinct CDR3 sequences, around 37% seen once. This clonotype was seen more than once but under ten times. The antigen remains undetermined. In germline, CDR1 is SEHNR, CDR2 FQNEAQ (reference sequence). This CDR3 region has 15 residues. V was shortened by 5 bases and J by 7 bases, with 18 bases between the two germline ends.

The V gene is TRBV7-9, the J gene TRBJ1-5, with a weak D call TRBD1 (6 bases). The source material was CD4+ T cells from blood, cultured in vitro, sampled about 7 months after SARS-CoV-2 vaccination. The receptor was derived from a human donor who had recovered from COVID-19. The CDR3, as DNA: TGTGCCAGCAGCCCCTCGGGGGCGAGGGACCAGCCCCAGCATTTT. As protein: CASSPSGARDQPQHF.